The entry below gives a single T cell receptor (beta chain) sequence along with its context. No antigen is known for it. These data come from a study of OX40 agonist ivuxolimab in advanced cancers. At the level of the study: Every 2 weeks, ivuxolimab was infused into the patients intravenously at between 0.01 and 10 mg/kg. Study results and caveats: Compared with others, partial responders at 0.1-3.0 mg/kg displayed clonal expansion among the lowest. On average, a greater number of expanded clones characterised CD8+ T cells relative to CD4+.

Sequencing was performed with immunoSEQ multiplex PCR; in TCRdb, only in-frame clones are kept and a portion is missing. The sample records around 63,000 clones, 79% being singletons. The input for sequencing was CD4+ or CD8+ T cells sorted from blood, taken in a trial of the OX40 agonist ivuxolimab. The sequence derives from an adult with an advanced solid tumor such as melanoma, head and neck, liver or kidney cancer.

In DNA form, the CDR3 reads TGTGCCAGCTCAGAGCTACAGATTAGCAATCAGCCCCAGCATTTT. Translated: CASSELQISNQPQHF. The chain couples TRBV18 to TRBJ1-5; no firm D call. Germline loops: CDR1 KGHSH, CDR2 LQKENI. The germline V and J ends were trimmed by 5 bases and 0 bases, with 11 bases remaining between them. This CDR3 comprises 15 residues.